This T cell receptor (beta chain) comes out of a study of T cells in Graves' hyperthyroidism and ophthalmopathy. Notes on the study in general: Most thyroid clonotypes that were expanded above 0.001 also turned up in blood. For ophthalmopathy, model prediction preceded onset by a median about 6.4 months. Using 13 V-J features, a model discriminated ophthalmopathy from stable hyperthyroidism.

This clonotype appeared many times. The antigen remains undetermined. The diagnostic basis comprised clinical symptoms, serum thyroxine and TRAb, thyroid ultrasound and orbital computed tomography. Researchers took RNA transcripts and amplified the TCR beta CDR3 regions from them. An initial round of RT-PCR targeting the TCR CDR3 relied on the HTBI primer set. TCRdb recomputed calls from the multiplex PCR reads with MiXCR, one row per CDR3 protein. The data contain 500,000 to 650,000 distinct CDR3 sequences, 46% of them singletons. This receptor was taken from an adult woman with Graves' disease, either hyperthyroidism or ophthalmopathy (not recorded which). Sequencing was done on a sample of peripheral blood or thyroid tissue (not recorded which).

CDR3 residues: CSVGTVNTEAFF. DNA of the CDR3: TGCAGCGTCGGGACGGTGAACACTGAAGCTTTCTTT. The chain is built from TRBV29-1 and TRBJ1-1, with D tentatively TRBD1 (5 bases). The length of the CDR3 is 12 residues. CDR1 and CDR2 from the germline V gene are SQVTM and ANQGSEA. V lost 6 bases and J 0 bases, leaving 8 bases between the germline ends.